One sample yielded the 15 T cell receptor beta chains listed below, sequenced in a study of T cell repertoires in cytomegalovirus infection. These receptors lack a known antigen. TCRdb fed the reads into MiXCR, producing one record per CDR3 protein. Among fewer than 950,000 distinct CDR3 sequences listed, about 30% were seen once. This specimen was cultured CD8+ T cells from PBMCs, taken from culture after CMV antigen stimulation. Receptor source: a human donor in good health (CMV status not recorded). Some clones in this sample may be carry-over from other donors' samples.

This clonotype was observed a single time. With a much larger clone just one base away, this may be a read error. The chain links TRBV6-1 to TRBJ1-5, with TRBD1 matching 7 bases. Germline CDR1 reads MNHNS; CDR2 reads SASEGT. This CDR3 has 14 amino acids. Trimming cost V 7 bases and J 1 base; bases outside gene matches: 4. The CDR3 bases are TGTGCCAGCATCGGACAGGCGAGCAATCAGCCCCAGCATTTT. Amino acids: CASIGQASNQPQHF.

This clonotype occurred a few times. The chain carries TRBV6-5 and TRBJ1-1; D might be TRBD1 (5 bases). The germline V gene encodes CDR1 MNHEY and CDR2 SVGAGI. The CDR3 sequence is 13 residues long. V was shortened by 2 bases and J by 5 bases, with 9 bases between the two germline ends. In DNA form, the CDR3 reads TGTGCCAGCAGTTACACAGAGGGGACTGAAGCTTTCTTT. Protein product: CASSYTEGTEAFF.

At least ten counts were recorded for this clonotype. This chain connects TRBV18 to TRBJ2-3; TRBD2 might be the D (6 bases). Germline loops: CDR1 KGHSH, CDR2 LQKENI. The length of the CDR3 is 16 residues. Trimming removed 0 bases from V and 2 bases from J, with 12 bases in between. DNA for the CDR3: TGTGCCAGCTCACCACCGGAGGGGCCACACACAGATACGCAGTATTTT. Protein sequence: CASSPPEGPHTDTQYF.

The chain carries TRBV7-6 and TRBJ2-3; weak D call: TRBD2 (7 bases). CDR1 and CDR2 (germline): SGHVS, FNYEAQ. This CDR3 is built from 20 residues. With 5 bases removed from V and 4 bases from J, the gap between germline ends came to 31 bases. CDR3 coding DNA: TGTGCCAGCAGCCTACCCGGACTAGTGGGGGGGCGCCTAGCAGCAGATACGCAGTATTTT. Translated, it gives CASSLPGLVGGRLAADTQYF. The variable domain in full, completed from reference TRBV7-6 and TRBJ2-3, reads GAGVSQSPRYKVTKRGQDVALRCDPISGHVSLYWYRQALGQGPEFLTYFNYEAQQDKSGLPNDRFSAERPEGSISTLTIQRTEQRDSAMYRCASSLPGLVGGRLAADTQYFGPGTRLTVL.

The chain uses TRBV2 and TRBJ1-4, with D possibly TRBD1 on 6 matching bases. This CDR3 spans 14 amino acids. V gave up 8 bases and J gave up 5 bases, with 15 bases separating them. Germline CDR1 and CDR2: SNHLY and FYNNEI. CDR3 amino acids: CASGEDSLNEKLFF. CDR3 sequence (DNA): TGTGCCAGCGGGGAGGACAGCCTAAATGAAAAACTGTTTTTT. The variable domain in full, completed from reference TRBV2 and TRBJ1-4, reads EPEVTQTPSHQVTQMGQEVILRCVPISNHLYFYWYRQILGQKVEFLVSFYNNEISEKSEIFDDQFSVERPDGSNFTLKIRSTKLEDSAMYFCASGEDSLNEKLFFGSGTQLSVL.

The rearrangement uses TRBV7-2 and TRBJ2-1, with 8 bases fitting TRBD2. Germline-derived CDR1 and CDR2 are SGHTA and FQGNSA. This CDR3 contains 18 residues. J was trimmed by 9 bases and V by 2 bases; bases with no gene match: 18. The CDR3 region has the DNA TGTGCCAGCAGCTTATACCCCGAGCGGGGGTACCCTAAGGGTGAGCAGTTCTTC. It codes for CASSLYPERGYPKGEQFF. Supplemented by reference TRBV7-2 and TRBJ2-1, the full variable domain reads GAGVSQSPSNKVTEKGKDVELRCDPISGHTALYWYRQSLGQGLEFLIYFQGNSAPDKSGLPSDRFSAERTGGSVSTLTIQRTQQEDSAVYLCASSLYPERGYPKGEQFFGPGTRLTVL.

This clonotype was seen repeatedly, ten times or more. The rearrangement uses TRBV20-1 and TRBJ1-3; D is ambiguous. V lost 2 bases and J 3 bases, leaving 11 bases between the germline ends. The CDR3 has 14 amino acids. The germline gives CDR1 DFQATT, CDR2 SNEGSKA (reference sequence). The CDR3 DNA is TGCAGTGCTAGAACCGGATTCGGTGGAAACACCATATATTTT. Translation: CSARTGFGGNTIYF.

V usage is TRBV6-5 and J usage is TRBJ1-1; perhaps TRBD1 as D (6 bases). CDR3 size: 14 residues. The germline gives CDR1 MNHEY, CDR2 SVGAGI. Trimming cost V 2 bases and J 6 bases, with 13 bases left between them. CDR3 in amino acids: CASSYRRGFPEAFF. The CDR3, as DNA: TGTGCCAGCAGTTACCGCAGGGGATTCCCTGAAGCTTTCTTT.

V and J are TRBV2 and TRBJ1-2, with 7 bases identical to TRBD1. Trimming removed 2 bases from V and 2 bases from J; junction bases left unmatched: 5. CDR3 length: 15 amino acids. CDR1 and CDR2 from the germline V gene are SNHLY and FYNNEI. The CDR3: CASSETMTGNYGYTF. CDR3 in DNA: TGTGCCAGCAGTGAAACCATGACAGGGAACTATGGCTACACCTTC.

This clonotype was counted only a few times. CDR3 DNA: TGTGCCAGCAGCAGCCCGGACATCGATAGCAATCAGCCCCAGCATTTT. Protein product: CASSSPDIDSNQPQHF. V gene TRBV7-9 combines with J gene TRBJ1-5, with TRBD1 as a possible D gene (5 bases). Germline V lookup: CDR1 SEHNR, CDR2 FQNEAQ (reference sequence). CDR3 length: 16 residues. V was shortened by 5 bases and J by 0 bases, with 14 bases between the two germline ends.

This clonotype was detected only a few times. The chain is built from TRBV27 and TRBJ2-3; no clear D. This CDR3 has 15 residues. With 3 bases removed from V and 0 bases from J, the gap between germline ends came to 10 bases. Per germline, CDR1 MNHEY and CDR2 SMNVEV (reference sequence). The CDR3 DNA reads as TGTGCCAGCAGTTTTTTTGGGTTTAGCACAGATACGCAGTATTTT. Protein product: CASSFFGFSTDTQYF.

In its sample, this clonotype was seen once. This chain connects TRBV5-1 to TRBJ1-1; D might be TRBD1 (6 bases). The CDR3 length is 13 residues. The germline CDR1 and CDR2 sequences are SGHRS and YFSETQ. The germline V and J ends were trimmed by 7 bases and 0 bases, with 10 bases remaining between them. CDR3 DNA: TGCGCCAGCGGGGACATCATGAACACTGAAGCTTTCTTT. It codes for CASGDIMNTEAFF.

This chain joins TRBV7-9 and TRBJ1-2, with D tentatively TRBD1 (5 bases). The CDR3 has 13 amino acids. CDR1 and CDR2 (germline): SEHNR, FQNEAQ (reference sequence). The germline V and J ends were trimmed by 2 bases and 4 bases, with 8 bases remaining between them. CDR3 residues: CASSLRDRYGYTF. CDR3 DNA sequence: TGTGCCAGCAGCTTAAGGGACCGCTATGGCTACACCTTC.

The chain combines TRBV6-6 with TRBJ2-1; 11 positions agree with TRBD2. The length of the CDR3 is 18 residues. With V trimmed by 2 bases and J by 5 bases, 11 bases remained unmatched. In germline, CDR1 is MNHNY, CDR2 SVGAGI (reference sequence). CDR3 bases: TGTGCCAGCAGTTACCGCCTAGCGGGGGGACAAAGGGACAATGAGCAGTTCTTC. Translation: CASSYRLAGGQRDNEQFF.

The sample holds many counts of this clonotype. The chain joins TRBV18 to TRBJ2-2, with D unresolved. The V end was cut by 8 bases, the J end by 4 bases, with 11 bases between. Germline V lookup: CDR1 KGHSH, CDR2 LQKENI. The CDR3 is made up of 13 amino acids. CDR3 in amino acids: CASSPWGTGELFF. CDR3 DNA sequence: TGTGCCAGCAGCCCCTGGGGCACCGGGGAGCTGTTTTTT. The entire variable domain, with the rest obtained from reference TRBV18 and TRBJ2-2, is as follows: NAGVMQNPRHLVRRRGQEARLRCSPMKGHSHVYWYRQLPEEGLKFMVYLQKENIIDESGMPKERFSAEFPKEGPSILRIQQVVRGDSAAYFCASSPWGTGELFFGEGSRLTVL.